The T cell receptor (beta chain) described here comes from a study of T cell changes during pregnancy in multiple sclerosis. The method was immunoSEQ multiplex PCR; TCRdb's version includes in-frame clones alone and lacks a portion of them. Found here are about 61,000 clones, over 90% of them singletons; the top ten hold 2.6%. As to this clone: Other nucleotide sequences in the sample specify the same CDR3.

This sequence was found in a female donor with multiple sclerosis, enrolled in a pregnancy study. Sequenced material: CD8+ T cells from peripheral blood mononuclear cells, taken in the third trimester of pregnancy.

CDR3 coding DNA: TGTGCCAGTAGTACAGGGGGGAACACTGAAGCTTTCTTT. It codes for CASSTGGNTEAFF. This chain connects TRBV19 to TRBJ1-1, with TRBD1 matching 7 bases. CDR1 is LNHDA and CDR2 is SQIVND in the germline V gene (reference sequence). The CDR3 is 13 amino acids. The junction had 0 bases not matched to a gene; V was cut back by 4 bases and J by 1 base.